These 20 T cell receptor beta chains share one sample of origin, sequenced in a study of T-cell memory formation after mild COVID-19. Using its own MiXCR run on the 5' RACE reads, TCRdb lists one record per CDR3 protein. The sample includes 210,000 or so distinct CDR3 sequences, roughly a tenth seen only once; the top ten take 2.5% to 3.5%. Sequencing used PBMCs or a T cell subset sorted from them (not recorded which). The receptors shown here come from a young man who had mild COVID-19 (a few samples of this study predate the infection). Cell type and time point are not known.

The V gene is TRBV24-1, the J gene TRBJ1-1, with 7 bases identical to TRBD1. V was pared by 7 bases and J by 3 bases, with 7 bases of the junction left unmatched. The CDR3 covers 14 residues. In germline, CDR1 is KGHDR, CDR2 SFDVKD. CDR3 nucleotide sequence: TGTGCCACCAGATCGGGACAGACGGACACTGAAGCTTTCTTT. Translation gives CATRSGQTDTEAFF.

This clonotype was observed a handful of times. The chain employs TRBV2 and TRBJ2-2; possible D gene TRBD2, 5 bases. CDR1 is SNHLY and CDR2 is FYNNEI in the germline V gene. The CDR3 has 11 residues. V was pared by 10 bases and J by 5 bases, with 8 bases between. CDR3 loop: CATGITGELFF. The CDR3 DNA follows: TGTGCCACCGGGATAACCGGGGAGCTGTTTTTT.

CDR3 region: CASSQRTGFGGYTF. In DNA form, the CDR3 reads TGCGCCAGCAGCCAAAGGACAGGTTTCGGTGGCTACACCTTC. The chain is built from TRBV4-3 and TRBJ1-2, with TRBD1 matching over 7 bases. J lost 7 bases, V lost 2 bases, and 7 bases had no gene match. CDR3 size: 14 residues. Germline V lookup: CDR1 LGHNA, CDR2 YSLEER.

The chain joins TRBV7-9 to TRBJ2-7; no definite D call. Germline CDR1 reads SEHNR; CDR2 reads FQNEAQ (reference sequence). The V end lost 5 bases, the J end lost 5 bases, and 10 bases lay between the germline ends. The CDR3 loop spans 12 amino acids. The CDR3: CASSPRPHEQYF. For the CDR3, the DNA is TGTGCCAGCAGCCCCCGTCCCCACGAGCAGTACTTC. Supplemented by reference TRBV7-9 and TRBJ2-7, the full variable domain reads DTGVSQNPRHKITKRGQNVTFRCDPISEHNRLYWYRQTLGQGPEFLTYFQNEAQLEKSRLLSDRFSAERPKGSFSTLEIQRTEQGDSAMYLCASSPRPHEQYFGPGTRLTVT.

The chain has TRBV18 and TRBJ1-2; D is uncertain. Trimming left V 2 bases short and J 5 bases short, with 12 bases between. The germline V gene has CDR1 KGHSH and CDR2 LQKENI. The length of the CDR3 is 14 residues. CDR3 nucleotides: TGTGCCAGCTCACCAAATAGGCCGGAGTATGGCTACACCTTC. Protein product: CASSPNRPEYGYTF.

This clonotype was recorded at least ten times. The chain couples TRBV5-1 to TRBJ2-7; perhaps TRBD1 as D (6 bases). The CDR3 sequence is 12 residues long. Between the trimmed V and J ends, which lost 1 base and 5 bases, there was a span of 7 bases. Germline CDR1 SGHRS, CDR2 YFSETQ. CDR3: CASSLSGDEQYF. Here the CDR3 DNA reads TGCGCCAGCAGCTTGTCAGGGGACGAGCAGTACTTC.

This clonotype has a count of ten or more. The chain uses TRBV5-1 and TRBJ2-1; TRBD2 aligns across 7 bases. The ends lost 7 bases at V and 2 bases at J; junction bases unmatched: 9. CDR3 length: 15 amino acids. Looked up from germline, CDR1 is SGHRS and CDR2 is YFSETQ. The CDR3 reads CASSSGGGAYNEQFF. The CDR3 DNA follows: TGCGCCAGCTCATCTGGGGGGGGTGCCTACAATGAGCAGTTCTTC.

This clonotype was counted a few times. V usage is TRBV19 and J usage is TRBJ1-2; unclear D gene. The CDR3 covers 14 residues. The germline gives CDR1 LNHDA, CDR2 SQIVND (reference sequence). V was trimmed by 9 bases and J by 4 bases, leaving 18 bases between them. The CDR3, as DNA: TGTGCCAGCATGGGTTTCAGCTTGTCCTATGGCTACACCTTC. Protein sequence: CASMGFSLSYGYTF.

This clonotype was found a few times. The genes are TRBV5-1 and TRBJ2-4, with D unclear. V gave up 0 bases and J gave up 0 bases, with 10 bases separating them. The CDR3 totals 16 residues. CDR1 and CDR2 (germline): SGHRS, YFSETQ. Written as DNA, the CDR3 is TGCGCCAGCAGCTTGGGAGAGCCTCTAGCCAAAAACATTCAGTACTTC. Its protein is CASSLGEPLAKNIQYF. Drawing the rest from reference TRBV5-1 and TRBJ2-4, the complete variable domain is KAGVTQTPRYLIKTRGQQVTLSCSPISGHRSVSWYQQTPGQGLQFLFEYFSETQRNKGNFPGRFSGRQFSNSRSEMNVSTLELGDSALYLCASSLGEPLAKNIQYFGAGTRLSVL.

This clonotype has more than one count but fewer than ten. The chain is built from TRBV12-3 or TRBV12-4 and TRBJ2-1, with D perhaps TRBD2 (6 bases). The CDR3 consists of 13 residues. The ends were cut back, 1 base at V and 10 bases at J, with 11 bases in the middle. The CDR3 reads CASSLELAWEQFF. In DNA, the CDR3 is TGTGCCAGCAGTTTAGAACTAGCTTGGGAGCAGTTCTTC.

This clonotype was picked up a small number of times. This chain connects TRBV12-3 or TRBV12-4 to TRBJ1-1; perhaps TRBD1 as D (5 bases). The CDR3 is 14 residues long. V shed 7 bases and J shed 4 bases, with 16 bases lying between them. CDR3 amino acids: CASILGGVSTEAFF. In DNA, the CDR3 is TGTGCCAGCATCTTGGGAGGGGTCTCCACTGAAGCTTTCTTT.

The chain recombines TRBV10-3 with TRBJ1-5; D gene unclear. CDR1 and CDR2 (germline): ENHRY, SYGVKD. The CDR3 totals 13 residues. The V gene lost 4 bases and the J gene lost 3 bases, with 7 bases spanning the gap. This chain's CDR3 is CAISGAYNQPQHF. The CDR3 DNA reads as TGTGCCATCAGTGGGGCCTACAATCAGCCCCAGCATTTT.

This chain connects TRBV12-3 or TRBV12-4 to TRBJ2-2; D is uncertain. The V end was cut by 6 bases, the J end by 1 base, with 9 bases between. CDR3 length equals 14 residues. CDR3 nucleotide sequence: TGTGCCAGCAGCAGGACCAGGAACACCGGGGAGCTGTTTTTT. Translating it yields CASSRTRNTGELFF.

The CDR3 DNA sequence: TGTGCCAGCAGCTCAGCTGCAGGGGGCGGTACTGAAGCTTTCTTT. As protein: CASSSAAGGGTEAFF. This sequence joins TRBV7-2 and TRBJ1-1; the match to TRBD1 covers 8 bases. The CDR3 length is 15 residues. The V segment lost 4 bases and the J segment 5 bases; nucleotides outside the gene matches: 9. Germline V gene data show CDR1 as SGHTA and CDR2 as FQGNSA.

There are a few counts of this clonotype. The chain has TRBV10-3 and TRBJ2-3; 7 nucleotides align to TRBD2. This CDR3 has 14 amino acids. Per the germline V gene, CDR1 is ENHRY and CDR2 is SYGVKD. Losses at the gene ends were 6 bases for V and 0 bases for J; bases not matched to a gene: 3. The CDR3 DNA sequence: TGTGCCATCAGGATAGCGGGTAGCACAGATACGCAGTATTTT. Translated, it gives CAIRIAGSTDTQYF.

This chain links TRBV20-1 with TRBJ1-1, with D tentatively TRBD1 (5 bases). Germline CDR1 DFQATT, CDR2 SNEGSKA (reference sequence). CDR3 length: 16 residues. Trimming took 1 base from V and 1 from J, leaving 16 bases between them. CDR3 bases: TGCAGTGCTAGAGGGCCATCGAGTCAGGGGAACACTGAAGCTTTCTTT. It encodes CSARGPSSQGNTEAFF.

In this sample, this clonotype turned up many times. The chain has TRBV7-2 and TRBJ2-3; D remains unclear. Trimming cost V 3 bases and J 4 bases, with 5 bases left between them. The CDR3 runs to 12 residues. Germline values: CDR1 SGHTA, CDR2 FQGNSA. The DNA for the CDR3 is TGTGCCAGCAGCTTCCGATCAGATACGCAGTATTTT. Its protein product is CASSFRSDTQYF.

The CDR3 coding sequence is TGTGCCAGCAGCCCCGGGACTAGCGGGATACTTGGCACAGATACGCAGTATTTT. Encoded protein: CASSPGTSGILGTDTQYF. V gene TRBV6-6 combines with J gene TRBJ2-3; 13 bases map to TRBD2. J lost 1 base, V lost 6 bases, and 10 bases had no gene match. The germline V gene encodes CDR1 MNHNY and CDR2 SVGAGI (reference sequence). The CDR3 has 18 amino acids.

The chain carries TRBV5-4 and TRBJ2-2; D ambiguous. Per the germline V gene, CDR1 is SGHNT and CDR2 is YYREEE (reference sequence). This CDR3 has 15 amino acids. V lost 3 bases and J lost 4, with 13 bases in between. CDR3 in DNA: TGTGCCAGCAGCTCCCCCCCGCCGCTCACCGGGGAGCTGTTTTTT. It translates to CASSSPPPLTGELFF. The complete variable domain, with remaining parts taken from reference TRBV5-4 and TRBJ2-2, reads ETGVTQSPTHLIKTRGQQVTLRCSSQSGHNTVSWYQQALGQGPQFIFQYYREEENGRGNFPPRFSGLQFPNYSSELNVNALELDDSALYLCASSSPPPLTGELFFGEGSRLTVL.

The chain joins TRBV27 to TRBJ1-6, with D uncertain. V lost 3 bases, J lost 7 bases, and 4 bases lay in between. This CDR3 has 12 amino acids. Germline loops: CDR1 MNHEY, CDR2 SMNVEV (reference sequence). CDR3 in DNA: TGTGCCAGCAGTTTTAACAATTCACCCCTCCACTTT. Amino acid sequence: CASSFNNSPLHF.